The present TCR beta chain was sequenced within a study of T cells in Graves' hyperthyroidism and ophthalmopathy. Study details: Peripheral blood was drawn at first diagnosis, prior to all treatment.

RNA transcripts were the template for amplifying TCR beta CDR3 regions. Using the HTBI primer set, a first-round RT-PCR was run on the TCR CDR3. MiXCR was run by TCRdb on the multiplex PCR reads, yielding one entry per CDR3 protein. The sample consists of 400,000 to 600,000 distinct CDR3 sequences, less than 25% of them appearing once. Graves' hyperthyroidism qualified as stable when ophthalmopathy did not progress within 18 months. V lost 1 base and J lost 2, with 9 bases in between. The CDR3 has 14 residues. Per germline, CDR1 SGHRS and CDR2 YFSETQ. This clonotype was detected many times. V usage is TRBV5-1 and J usage is TRBJ2-5; D may be TRBD2 (6 bases). Sequencing was done on a sample of blood. This receptor was identified in a man aged 18 to 35 with Graves' hyperthyroidism. DNA of the CDR3: TGCGCCAGCAGCTTGCAGGGACTGCAAGAGACCCAGTACTTC. Encoded protein: CASSLQGLQETQYF. Full variable domain (remainder filled in from reference TRBV5-1 and TRBJ2-5): KAGVTQTPRYLIKTRGQQVTLSCSPISGHRSVSWYQQTPGQGLQFLFEYFSETQRNKGNFPGRFSGRQFSNSRSEMNVSTLELGDSALYLCASSLQGLQETQYFGPGTRLLVL.